This is a list of T cell receptor beta chains from one sample in a study of blood T cells in healthy people across ages. MiXCR was run by TCRdb on the 5' RACE reads, yielding one entry per CDR3 protein. The table records some 1.8 million distinct CDR3 sequences, 30% to 40% of them present only once. The sequenced sample consisted of blood. Every receptor here comes from a human donor in good health. Both conserved end residues are part of each CDR3. The order of the fields is CDR3 protein, CDR3 DNA, D gene, J gene, V gene, clone size. A D gene is named only where the DNA matches it firmly. Some rows have no size entry. The others give once, few or many, or a class for an expanded clone.

CASSFYRRDGTDTQYF TGCGCCAGCAGCTTTTACCGAAGAGACGGCACAGATACGCAGTATTTT . TRBJ2-3 TRBV5-1 .
CSARAEAGTAKIYGYTF TGCAGTGCTAGAGCGGAAGCCGGGACAGCAAAGATTTATGGCTACACCTTC TRBD1 TRBJ1-2 TRBV20-1 .
CASSLFWSGSGVDTQYF TGTGCCAGCAGCTTATTTTGGTCGGGAAGCGGGGTGGATACGCAGTATTTT TRBD2 TRBJ2-3 TRBV7-2 few
CSVEGQSAGNIQYF TGCAGCGTTGAGGGGCAGTCCGCGGGAAACATTCAGTACTTC . TRBJ2-4 TRBV29-1 many
CASTTRDRVFWNIQYF TGTGCCAGCACTACTCGGGACAGGGTTTTTTGGAACATTCAGTACTTC TRBD1 TRBJ2-4 TRBV12-3/TRBV12-4 .
CASSELGSGEGYEQYF TGTGCCAGCAGTGAATTGGGTAGCGGCGAGGGCTACGAGCAGTACTTC . TRBJ2-7 TRBV2 .
CASSQVAGDNEQFF TGTGCCAGCAGCCAAGTGGCTGGAGACAATGAGCAGTTCTTC . TRBJ2-1 TRBV4-2 .
CASGGTSGYNEQFF TGTGCCAGCGGAGGGACTAGCGGCTACAATGAGCAGTTCTTC TRBD2 TRBJ2-1 TRBV12-3/TRBV12-4 .
CASLPGQGAVGVDYNEQFF TGTGCCAGCCTGCCCGGCCAGGGGGCAGTGGGGGTCGACTACAATGAGCAGTTCTTC TRBD1 TRBJ2-1 TRBV2 few
CASSLVGSAGRPYEQYF TGTGCCAGCAGCTTAGTGGGTTCGGCAGGGAGACCCTACGAGCAGTACTTC . TRBJ2-7 TRBV7-9 .
CASSQGPGMSDTQYF TGTGCCAGCAGCCAAGGTCCGGGTATGAGTGATACGCAGTATTTT . TRBJ2-3 TRBV7-2 few
CSARDPGDFGYGYTF TGCAGTGCTAGAGATCCTGGGGATTTCGGCTATGGCTACACCTTC . TRBJ1-2 TRBV20-1 .
CASSPPTGTSGVRTDTQYF TGTGCCAGCAGCCCACCAACTGGGACTAGCGGCGTTCGCACAGATACGCAGTATTTT TRBD2 TRBJ2-3 TRBV9 .
CASSLGWYNEQFF TGTGCCAGCAGTTTAGGATGGTACAATGAGCAGTTCTTC . TRBJ2-1 TRBV12-3/TRBV12-4 few
CSPKGRTGGSTDTQYF TGCAGTCCAAAGGGGAGGACAGGGGGAAGCACAGATACGCAGTATTTT TRBD1 TRBJ2-3 TRBV20-1 .
CSPRSSGVRDEQFF TGCAGTCCGAGATCTAGCGGGGTGCGCGATGAGCAGTTCTTC TRBD2 TRBJ2-1 TRBV20-1 few
CASRDRAAQHF TGTGCCAGCAGAGACAGGGCAGCCCAGCATTTT TRBD1 TRBJ1-5 TRBV6-2/TRBV6-3 .